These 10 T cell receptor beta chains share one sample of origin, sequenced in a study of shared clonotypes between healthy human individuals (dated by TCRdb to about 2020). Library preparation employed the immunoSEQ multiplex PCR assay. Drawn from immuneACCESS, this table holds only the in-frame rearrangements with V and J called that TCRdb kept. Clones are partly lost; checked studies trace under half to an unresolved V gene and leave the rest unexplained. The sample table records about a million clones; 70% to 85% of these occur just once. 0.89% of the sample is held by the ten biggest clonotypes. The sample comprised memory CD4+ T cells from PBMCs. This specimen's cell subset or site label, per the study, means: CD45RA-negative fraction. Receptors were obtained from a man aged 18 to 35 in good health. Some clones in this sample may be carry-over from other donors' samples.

CDR3 sequence: CASSLGGGWNEQYF. The CDR3 nucleotides read TGTGCCAGCAGCTTGGGAGGGGGCTGGAACGAGCAGTACTTC. This chain connects TRBV5-6 to TRBJ2-7; 7 positions match TRBD1. From germline, CDR1 is SGHDT and CDR2 YYEEEE. Trimming removed 0 bases from V and 5 bases from J; junction bases left unmatched: 5. The CDR3 consists of 14 residues.

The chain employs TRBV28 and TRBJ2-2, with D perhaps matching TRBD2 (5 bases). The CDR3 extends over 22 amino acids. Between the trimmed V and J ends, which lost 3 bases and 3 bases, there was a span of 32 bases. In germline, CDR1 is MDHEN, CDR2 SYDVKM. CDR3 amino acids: CASSFGVLGSISPGKDTGELFF. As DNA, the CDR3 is TGTGCCAGCAGTTTCGGCGTCCTGGGCTCGATCTCCCCGGGGAAGGACACCGGGGAGCTGTTTTTT.

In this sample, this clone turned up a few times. The CDR3 bases are TGTGCCAGCAGCGATGCGGCAGGGATTGGGGCCAACGTCCTGACTTTC. Translation: CASSDAAGIGANVLTF. V usage is TRBV7-3 and J usage is TRBJ2-6, with D tentatively TRBD1 (5 bases). Trimming left V 5 bases short and J 3 bases short, with 14 bases between. The CDR3 has 16 residues. Germline V gene sequence: CDR1 SGHTA, CDR2 FQGTGA.

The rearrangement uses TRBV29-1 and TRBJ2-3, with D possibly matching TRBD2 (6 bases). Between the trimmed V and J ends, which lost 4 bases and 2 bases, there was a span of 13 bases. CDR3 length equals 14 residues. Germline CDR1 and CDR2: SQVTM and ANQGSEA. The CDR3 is CSVVGTYSTDTQYF. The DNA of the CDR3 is TGCAGCGTTGTCGGGACTTATTCCACAGATACGCAGTATTTT.

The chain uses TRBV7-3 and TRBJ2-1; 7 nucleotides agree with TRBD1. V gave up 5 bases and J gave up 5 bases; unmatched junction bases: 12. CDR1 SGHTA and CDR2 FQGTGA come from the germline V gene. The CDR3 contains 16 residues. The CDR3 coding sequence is TGTGCCAGCAGCCGCGGTCCGGGACAGTCGCACAATGAGCAGTTCTTC. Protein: CASSRGPGQSHNEQFF.

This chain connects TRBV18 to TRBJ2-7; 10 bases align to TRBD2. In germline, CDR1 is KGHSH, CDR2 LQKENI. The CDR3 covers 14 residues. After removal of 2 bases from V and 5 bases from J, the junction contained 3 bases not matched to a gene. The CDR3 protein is CASSPTSGDDEQYF. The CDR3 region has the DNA TGTGCCAGCTCACCAACTAGCGGGGACGACGAGCAGTACTTC. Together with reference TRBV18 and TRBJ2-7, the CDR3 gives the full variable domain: NAGVMQNPRHLVRRRGQEARLRCSPMKGHSHVYWYRQLPEEGLKFMVYLQKENIIDESGMPKERFSAEFPKEGPSILRIQQVVRGDSAAYFCASSPTSGDDEQYFGPGTRLTVT.

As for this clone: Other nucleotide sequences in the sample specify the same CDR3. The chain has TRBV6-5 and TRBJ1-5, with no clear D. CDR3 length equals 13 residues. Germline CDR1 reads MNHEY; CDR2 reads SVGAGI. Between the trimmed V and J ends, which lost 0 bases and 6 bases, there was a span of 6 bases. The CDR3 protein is CASSYSGVQPQHF. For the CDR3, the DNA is TGTGCCAGCAGTTACTCCGGGGTTCAGCCCCAGCATTTT.

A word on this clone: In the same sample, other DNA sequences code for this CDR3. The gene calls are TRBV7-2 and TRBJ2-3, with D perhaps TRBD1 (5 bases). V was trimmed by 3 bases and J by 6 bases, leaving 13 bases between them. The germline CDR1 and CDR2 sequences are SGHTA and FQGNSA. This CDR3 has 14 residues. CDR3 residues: CASSLGQGSDTQYF. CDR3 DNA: TGTGCCAGCAGCTTGGGCCAGGGATCGGATACGCAGTATTTT.

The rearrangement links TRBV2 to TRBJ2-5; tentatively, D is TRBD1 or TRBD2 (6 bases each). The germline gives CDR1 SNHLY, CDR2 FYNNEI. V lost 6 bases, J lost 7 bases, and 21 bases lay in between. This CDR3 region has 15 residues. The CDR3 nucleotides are TGTGCCAGCAGAACAGGGTTCATGGACGGGGGGACCCAGTACTTC. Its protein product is CASRTGFMDGGTQYF.

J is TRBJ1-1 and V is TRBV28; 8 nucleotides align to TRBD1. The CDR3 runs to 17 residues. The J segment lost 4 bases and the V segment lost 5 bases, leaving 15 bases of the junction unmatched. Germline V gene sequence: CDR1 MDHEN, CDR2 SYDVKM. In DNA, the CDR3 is TGTGCCAGCAGTGGAAGACAGGGGAGGGGGGGTCGCACTGAAGCTTTCTTT. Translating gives CASSGRQGRGGRTEAFF. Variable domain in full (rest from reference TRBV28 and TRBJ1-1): DVKVTQSSRYLVKRTGEKVFLECVQDMDHENMFWYRQDPGLGLRLIYFSYDVKMKEKGDIPEGYSVSREKKERFSLILESASTNQTSMYLCASSGRQGRGGRTEAFFGQGTRLTVV.